This T cell receptor beta chain was identified during a study of blood T cell repertoires in COVID-19. Study summary: From the United States, Italy and Spain came samples of acute and convalescent COVID-19. PBMCs, B-cell-depleted T cells, or T cells were the source of the cDNA or gDNA that made up the material.

This clone was observed a single time. Per the original methods: By means of reference gene primer amplification, nucleated cell counts were estimated. Some clones are missing from TCRdb's copy, which holds only in-frame ones; the method was immunoSEQ multiplex PCR. V, J and clone size reflect that table, while D and trimming were determined from the DNA. The sample holds 120,000 or so clones, about four fifths seen once. The CDR3 has 13 amino acids. CDR1 is MNHEY, CDR2 SVGAGI, per germline. The germline V and J ends were trimmed by 7 bases and 7 bases, with 13 bases remaining between them. The clonotype comes from a man older than 75 with active or convalescent COVID-19. The rearrangement links TRBV6-5 to TRBJ1-4, with unresolved D. The sequenced material came from peripheral blood. The CDR3 coding sequence is TGTGCCAGCACCCTCCCCTTTCGTGAAAAACTGTTTTTT. Translated: CASTLPFREKLFF.